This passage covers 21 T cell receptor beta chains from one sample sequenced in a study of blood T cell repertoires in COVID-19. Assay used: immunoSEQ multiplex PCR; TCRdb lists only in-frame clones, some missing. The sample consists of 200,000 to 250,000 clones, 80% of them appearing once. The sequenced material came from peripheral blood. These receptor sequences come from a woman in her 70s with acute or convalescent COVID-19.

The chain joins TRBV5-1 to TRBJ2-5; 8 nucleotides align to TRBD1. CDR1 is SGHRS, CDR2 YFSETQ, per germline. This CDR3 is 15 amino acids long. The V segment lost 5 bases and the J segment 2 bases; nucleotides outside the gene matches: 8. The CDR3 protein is CASRADRVFQETQYF. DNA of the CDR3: TGCGCCAGCAGGGCGGACAGGGTCTTTCAAGAGACCCAGTACTTC.

CDR3: CATSRDFLGSGELFF. For the CDR3, the DNA is TGTGCCACCAGCAGAGATTTCCTAGGTTCCGGGGAGCTGTTTTTT. The gene calls are TRBV15 and TRBJ2-2; D is ambiguous. Germline CDR1 is LNHNV and CDR2 is YYDKDF (reference sequence). The ends were cut back, 0 bases at V and 6 bases at J, with 11 bases in the middle. There are 15 residues in the CDR3. The whole variable domain, remainder taken from reference TRBV15 and TRBJ2-2, is DAMVIQNPRYQVTQFGKPVTLSCSQTLNHNVMYWYQQKSSQAPKLLFHYYDKDFNNEADTPDNFQSRRPNTSFCFLDIRSPGLGDTAMYLCATSRDFLGSGELFFGEGSRLTVL.

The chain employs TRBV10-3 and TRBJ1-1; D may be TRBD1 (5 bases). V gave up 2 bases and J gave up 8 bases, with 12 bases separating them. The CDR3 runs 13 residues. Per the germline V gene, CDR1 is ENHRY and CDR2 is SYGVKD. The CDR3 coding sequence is TGTGCCATCAGTGAGAGGGGTGCGGACGAAGCTTTCTTT. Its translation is CAISERGADEAFF.

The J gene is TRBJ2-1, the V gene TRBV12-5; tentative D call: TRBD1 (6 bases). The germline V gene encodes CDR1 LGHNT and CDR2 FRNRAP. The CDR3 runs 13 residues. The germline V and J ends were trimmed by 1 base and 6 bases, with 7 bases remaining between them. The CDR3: CASGLGGPNEQFF. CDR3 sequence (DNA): TGTGCTAGTGGTTTGGGGGGGCCCAATGAGCAGTTCTTC.

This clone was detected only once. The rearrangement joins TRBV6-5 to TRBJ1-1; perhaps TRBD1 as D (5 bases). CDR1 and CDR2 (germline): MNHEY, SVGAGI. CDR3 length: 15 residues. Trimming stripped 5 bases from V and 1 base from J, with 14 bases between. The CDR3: CASSRPGLWNTEAFF. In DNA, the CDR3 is TGTGCCAGCAGTCGACCGGGACTCTGGAACACTGAAGCTTTCTTT.

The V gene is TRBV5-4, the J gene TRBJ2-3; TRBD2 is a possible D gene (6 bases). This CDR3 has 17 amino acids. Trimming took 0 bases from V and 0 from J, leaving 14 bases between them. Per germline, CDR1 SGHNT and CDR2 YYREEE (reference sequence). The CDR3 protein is CASSLGMGGVSTDTQYF. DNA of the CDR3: TGTGCCAGCAGCTTGGGAATGGGCGGGGTGAGCACAGATACGCAGTATTTT.

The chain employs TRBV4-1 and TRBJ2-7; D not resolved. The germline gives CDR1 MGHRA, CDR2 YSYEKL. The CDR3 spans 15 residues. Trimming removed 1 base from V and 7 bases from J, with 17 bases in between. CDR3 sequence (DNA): TGCGCCAGCAGCCAAGCCCCACCCGGAGATAGAGAGCAGTACTTC. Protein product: CASSQAPPGDREQYF.

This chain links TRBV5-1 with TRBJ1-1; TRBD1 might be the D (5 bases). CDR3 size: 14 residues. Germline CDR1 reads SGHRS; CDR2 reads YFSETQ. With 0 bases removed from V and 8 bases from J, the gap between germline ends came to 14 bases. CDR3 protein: CASSLDGASQEAFF. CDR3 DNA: TGCGCCAGCAGCTTGGATGGGGCCAGTCAGGAAGCTTTCTTT.

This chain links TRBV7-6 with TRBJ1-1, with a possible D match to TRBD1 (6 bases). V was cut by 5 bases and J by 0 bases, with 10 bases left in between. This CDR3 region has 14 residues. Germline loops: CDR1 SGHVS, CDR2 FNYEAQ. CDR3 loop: CASSRGQMNTEAFF. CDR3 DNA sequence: TGTGCCAGCAGCCGCGGACAGATGAACACTGAAGCTTTCTTT.

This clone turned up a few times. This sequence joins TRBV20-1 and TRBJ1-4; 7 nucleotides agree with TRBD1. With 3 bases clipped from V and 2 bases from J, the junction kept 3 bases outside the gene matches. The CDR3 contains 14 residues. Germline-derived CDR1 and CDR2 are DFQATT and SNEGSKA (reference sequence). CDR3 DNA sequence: TGCAGTGCTAGTCCGGGACAGACTAATGAAAAACTGTTTTTT. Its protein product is CSASPGQTNEKLFF.

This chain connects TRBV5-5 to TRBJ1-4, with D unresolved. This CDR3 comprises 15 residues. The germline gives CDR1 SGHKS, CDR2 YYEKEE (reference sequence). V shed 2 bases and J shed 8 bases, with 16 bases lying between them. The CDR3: CASSFMGSRLEKLFF. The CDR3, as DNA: TGTGCCAGCAGCTTCATGGGCAGCCGTTTAGAAAAACTGTTTTTT. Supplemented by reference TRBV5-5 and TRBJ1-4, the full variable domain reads DAGVTQSPTHLIKTRGQQVTLRCSPISGHKSVSWYQQVLGQGPQFIFQYYEKEERGRGNFPDRFSARQFPNYSSELNVNALLLGDSALYLCASSFMGSRLEKLFFGSGTQLSVL.

CDR3 loop: CSAPTGAHGYTF. CDR3 DNA: TGCAGCGCCCCGACAGGGGCACATGGCTACACCTTC. The rearrangement joins TRBV29-1 to TRBJ1-2, with 8 nucleotides matching TRBD1. The ends lost 7 bases at V and 6 bases at J; junction bases unmatched: 7. The CDR3 loop spans 12 amino acids. The germline V gene encodes CDR1 SQVTM and CDR2 ANQGSEA.

The CDR3, as DNA: TGTGCCTGGACCACAATTAGCGGTTACAATGAGCAGTTCTTC. It yields the protein CAWTTISGYNEQFF. This chain joins TRBV30 and TRBJ2-1; possible D gene TRBD2, 6 bases. There are 14 residues in the CDR3. Per the germline V gene, CDR1 is GTSNPN and CDR2 is SVGIG (reference sequence). The ends were cut back, 4 bases at V and 4 bases at J, with 14 bases in the middle.

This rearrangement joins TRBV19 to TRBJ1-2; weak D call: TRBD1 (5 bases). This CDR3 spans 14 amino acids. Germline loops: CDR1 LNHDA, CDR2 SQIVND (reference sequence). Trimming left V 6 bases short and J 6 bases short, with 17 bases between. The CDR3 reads CASRASGAGNGYTF. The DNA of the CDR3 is TGTGCCAGTAGGGCTAGTGGGGCTGGGAATGGCTACACCTTC.

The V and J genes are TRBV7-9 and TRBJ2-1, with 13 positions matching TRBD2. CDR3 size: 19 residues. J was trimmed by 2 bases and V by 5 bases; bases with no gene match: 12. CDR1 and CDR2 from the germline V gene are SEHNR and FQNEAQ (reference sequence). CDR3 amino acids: CASSPLSGTSGGAYNEQFF. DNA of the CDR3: TGTGCCAGCAGCCCCTTAAGTGGCACTAGCGGGGGGGCCTACAATGAGCAGTTCTTC.

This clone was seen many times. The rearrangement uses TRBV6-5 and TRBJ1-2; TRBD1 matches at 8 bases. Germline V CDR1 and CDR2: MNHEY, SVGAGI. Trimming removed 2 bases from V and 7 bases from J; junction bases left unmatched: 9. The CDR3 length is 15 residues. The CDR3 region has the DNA TGTGCCAGCAGTTACGGGGACAGGAGATTGTCTGGCTACACCTTC. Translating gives CASSYGDRRLSGYTF.

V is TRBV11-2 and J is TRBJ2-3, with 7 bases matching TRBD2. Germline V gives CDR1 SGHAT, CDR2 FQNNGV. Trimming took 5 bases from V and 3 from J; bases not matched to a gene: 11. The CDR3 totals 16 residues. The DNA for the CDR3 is TGTGCCAGCAGCCTACGCCCGGGGGGAGTTACAGATACGCAGTATTTT. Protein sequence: CASSLRPGGVTDTQYF.

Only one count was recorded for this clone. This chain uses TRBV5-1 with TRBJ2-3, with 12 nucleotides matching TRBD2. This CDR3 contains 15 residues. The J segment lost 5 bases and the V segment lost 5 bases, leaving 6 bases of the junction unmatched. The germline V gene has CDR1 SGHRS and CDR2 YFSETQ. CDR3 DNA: TGCGCCAGCAGATTGACTAGCGGGGGCCTAGATACGCAGTATTTT. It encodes CASRLTSGGLDTQYF.

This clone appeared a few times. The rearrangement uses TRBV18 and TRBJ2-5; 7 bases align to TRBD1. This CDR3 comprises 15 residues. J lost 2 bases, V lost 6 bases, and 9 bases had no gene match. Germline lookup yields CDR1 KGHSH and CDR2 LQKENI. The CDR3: CASSSTGRKQETQYF. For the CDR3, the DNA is TGTGCCAGCTCGTCGACAGGGCGCAAACAAGAGACCCAGTACTTC.

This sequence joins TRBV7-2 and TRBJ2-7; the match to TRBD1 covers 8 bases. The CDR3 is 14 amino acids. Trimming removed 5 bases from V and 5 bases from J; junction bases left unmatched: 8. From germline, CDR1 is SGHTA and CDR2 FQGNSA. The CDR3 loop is CASSARTGLDEQYF. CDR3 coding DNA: TGTGCCAGCAGCGCTAGGACAGGGCTCGACGAGCAGTACTTC.

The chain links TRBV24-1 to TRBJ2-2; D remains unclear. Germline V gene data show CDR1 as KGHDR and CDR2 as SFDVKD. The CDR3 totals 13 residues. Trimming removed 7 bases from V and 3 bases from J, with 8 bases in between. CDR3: CATRERDTGELFF. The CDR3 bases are TGTGCCACCAGGGAACGGGACACCGGGGAGCTGTTTTTT.